The 22 T cell receptor beta chains reported below all come from one sample, sequenced in a study of identical twins. TCRdb passed the 5' RACE reads through MiXCR, listing each CDR3 protein once. The data show approximately 1.8 million distinct CDR3 sequences, about 32% seen once. What was sequenced was cord blood. These receptors came from a newborn girl in good health.

The chain employs TRBV29-1 and TRBJ2-1; D gene ambiguous. The DNA end lines up better with TRBJ2-7; the J call may be wrong. Germline V gene sequence: CDR1 SQVTM, CDR2 ANQGSEA. The CDR3 runs 13 residues. CDR3 coding DNA: TGCAGTGGGATAAGGAGCTCCTACAATGAGCAGTACTTC. Amino acid sequence: CSGIRSSYNEQYF.

The table lists this clonotype with many counts. The CDR3 here is CASSHMRDEQFF. In DNA, the CDR3 is TGTGCCAGCAGCCACATGAGGGATGAGCAGTTCTTC. The rearrangement uses TRBV4-2 and TRBJ2-1; the D gene is possibly TRBD2 (5 bases). V lost 3 bases to trimming and J lost 8 bases, with 8 bases between them. Looked up from germline, CDR1 is LGHNA and CDR2 is YNFKEQ. The CDR3 runs to 12 residues.

The gene calls are TRBV20-1 and TRBJ1-2, with 9 nucleotides matching TRBD1. Germline V gene sequence: CDR1 DFQATT, CDR2 SNEGSKA (reference sequence). The V and J ends lost 4 bases and 3 bases, in that order; junction bases with no gene match: 21. There are 19 residues in the CDR3. The chain's CDR3 is CSAITHPGQGIVRDYGYTF. The CDR3 DNA sequence: TGCAGTGCTATTACTCACCCGGGACAGGGTATTGTTCGGGACTATGGCTACACCTTC.

The J gene is TRBJ1-6, the V gene TRBV3-1, with unresolved D. CDR3 size: 14 residues. V was cut by 3 bases and J by 7 bases, with 10 bases left in between. Germline lookup yields CDR1 LGHDT and CDR2 YNNKEL (reference sequence). CDR3 in amino acids: CASSQGSVNSPLHF. The CDR3 DNA follows: TGTGCCAGCAGCCAGGGTTCGGTGAATTCACCCCTCCACTTT.

In nucleotides, the CDR3 is TGTGCCACCAGTGTAGGTCTACCTTACACAGATACGCAGTATTTT. This gives the protein CATSVGLPYTDTQYF. J is TRBJ2-3 and V is TRBV24-1; D uncertain. The CDR3 totals 15 residues. The V end was cut by 5 bases, the J end by 2 bases, with 13 bases between. The germline CDR1 and CDR2 sequences are KGHDR and SFDVKD.

This clonotype was observed a handful of times. The rearrangement joins TRBV12-5 to TRBJ2-1, with 10 positions matching TRBD2. Germline V gives CDR1 LGHNT, CDR2 FRNRAP. V was pared by 0 bases and J by 4 bases, with 6 bases of the junction left unmatched. The CDR3 has 17 amino acids. This CDR3 reads CASGLVLASGRYNEQFF. The CDR3 nucleotides read TGTGCTAGTGGTTTGGTCCTTGCTAGCGGGAGATACAATGAGCAGTTCTTC.

This clonotype was observed a few times. The genes are TRBV27 and TRBJ2-1, with 10 bases lining up with TRBD1. Germline CDR1 MNHEY, CDR2 SMNVEV (reference sequence). V was clipped by 2 bases and J by 7 bases; unmatched bases: 5. CDR3 size: 15 residues. CDR3 in amino acids: CASSLVGQGWNEQFF. CDR3 bases: TGTGCCAGCAGTTTAGTGGGACAGGGGTGGAATGAGCAGTTCTTC.

This clonotype came up many times. The chain links TRBV12-3 or TRBV12-4 to TRBJ1-2; perhaps TRBD1 as D (5 bases). The CDR3 contains 14 residues. With 0 bases removed from V and 3 bases from J, the gap between germline ends came to 8 bases. In DNA form, the CDR3 reads TGTGCCAGCAGTTTAGCGCTAGGGGACTATGGCTACACCTTC. This translates into CASSLALGDYGYTF.

The CDR3 protein is CASSLAGGPGKQYF. CDR3 coding DNA: TGTGCCAGCAGCTTAGCGGGGGGGCCCGGAAAGCAGTACTTC. V usage is TRBV7-2 and J usage is TRBJ2-7; the D gene is possibly TRBD2 (7 bases). Germline assignment: CDR1 SGHTA and CDR2 FQGNSA. The V end was cut by 0 bases, the J end by 8 bases, with 14 bases between. The CDR3 runs 14 residues.

The chain links TRBV7-9 to TRBJ2-7; D call uncertain. V was trimmed by 5 bases and J by 3 bases, leaving 14 bases between them. Germline V gene sequence: CDR1 SEHNR, CDR2 FQNEAQ (reference sequence). The CDR3 spans 14 residues. The CDR3 DNA follows: TGTGCCAGCAGCCTCTGTAGAGTATACTACGAGCAGTACTTC. Translating gives CASSLCRVYYEQYF.

This clonotype has more than one count but fewer than ten. The chain employs TRBV28 and TRBJ2-7, with D perhaps matching TRBD2 (6 bases). V lost 3 bases to trimming and J lost 0 bases, with 12 bases between them. CDR3 size: 15 residues. Germline assignment: CDR1 MDHEN and CDR2 SYDVKM. This CDR3 is CASSFGGSLSYEQYF. CDR3 bases: TGTGCCAGCAGTTTCGGAGGGAGCCTCTCCTACGAGCAGTACTTC.

V gene TRBV20-1 combines with J gene TRBJ2-5; D unresolved. With the DNA end fitting TRBJ2-7 better, the J assignment may be wrong. The germline V gene has CDR1 DFQATT and CDR2 SNEGSKA (reference sequence). The CDR3 loop spans 11 amino acids. This CDR3 is CSAHGSYEQYF. The CDR3 DNA is TGCAGTGCTCACGGATCCTACGAGCAGTACTTC.

The genes are TRBV28 and TRBJ2-3; 9 bases are shared with TRBD2. Per germline, CDR1 MDHEN and CDR2 SYDVKM. V was clipped by 6 bases and J by 0 bases; unmatched bases: 10. CDR3 length equals 17 residues. The CDR3: CASREITGTSSTDTQYF. For the CDR3, the DNA is TGTGCCAGCAGGGAGATAACCGGGACTAGCAGCACAGATACGCAGTATTTT. Full variable domain (rest looked up from reference TRBV28 and TRBJ2-3): DVKVTQSSRYLVKRTGEKVFLECVQDMDHENMFWYRQDPGLGLRLIYFSYDVKMKEKGDIPEGYSVSREKKERFSLILESASTNQTSMYLCASREITGTSSTDTQYFGPGTRLTVL.

The V and J genes are TRBV5-4 and TRBJ1-1; D call uncertain. V was shortened by 1 base and J by 6 bases, with 7 bases between the two germline ends. The CDR3 consists of 12 residues. Germline assignment: CDR1 SGHNT and CDR2 YYREEE (reference sequence). In nucleotides, the CDR3 is TGTGCCAGCAGCTTGCGGCCAGCTGAAGCTTTCTTT. Translated, it gives CASSLRPAEAFF.

This chain joins TRBV7-9 and TRBJ2-3; perhaps TRBD2 as D (7 bases). Trimming pared 1 base from V and 5 bases from J, leaving 16 bases between. The CDR3 is 16 residues long. In germline, CDR1 is SEHNR, CDR2 FQNEAQ (reference sequence). As DNA, the CDR3 is TGTGCCAGCAGCTTAGTGGGGGGGCAGTCAGGAGATACGCAGTATTTT. This codes for CASSLVGGQSGDTQYF.

This clonotype was seen a few times. The chain joins TRBV12-3 or TRBV12-4 to TRBJ2-1; no firm D call. The V end was cut by 1 base, the J end by 3 bases, with 10 bases between. The CDR3 length is 15 residues. The CDR3 reads CASSLEGSRYNEQFF. The CDR3 DNA sequence: TGTGCCAGCAGTTTAGAAGGGTCCCGCTACAATGAGCAGTTCTTC.

The V call is TRBV10-3, the J call TRBJ1-1; D uncertain. CDR3 length: 15 residues. Deletions cut 4 bases from V and 1 base from J, with 13 bases between. Germline V gene lookup returns CDR1 ENHRY and CDR2 SYGVKD. The CDR3 spells CAISAVRTRNTEAFF. CDR3 nucleotide sequence: TGTGCCATCAGTGCCGTCAGAACAAGGAACACTGAAGCTTTCTTT.

The CDR3 region has the DNA TGTGCCAGCAGCCAAGTAGGTCGAGCGGGACGAATCAAGGAGCAGTTCTTC. Its translation is CASSQVGRAGRIKEQFF. The chain links TRBV4-2 to TRBJ2-1; TRBD2 matches 7 bases. J was trimmed by 10 bases and V by 1 base; bases with no gene match: 16. The germline V gene has CDR1 LGHNA and CDR2 YNFKEQ. The CDR3 has 17 amino acids.

The chain employs TRBV5-1 and TRBJ2-7; 7 nucleotides line up with TRBD2. The CDR3 loop spans 18 amino acids. Germline-derived CDR1 and CDR2 are SGHRS and YFSETQ. Trimming took 1 base from V and 7 from J; bases not matched to a gene: 20. The CDR3 DNA reads TGCGCCAGCAGCTTGAGAGGGGCTAGCGGTCACTCCTACAATGAGCAGTACTTC. Translating gives CASSLRGASGHSYNEQYF.

The rearrangement links TRBV12-3 or TRBV12-4 to TRBJ2-1; 14 bases align to TRBD2. Germline trimming cut 4 bases from V and 7 bases from J; bases unmatched to any gene: 15. This CDR3 region has 19 residues. The CDR3 DNA is TGTGCCAGCAGTTCCCGGACTAGCGGGAGGTCTAAAGGGGTAAATGAGCAGTTCTTC. Translating gives CASSSRTSGRSKGVNEQFF.

This clonotype was observed a few times. This chain joins TRBV12-3 or TRBV12-4 and TRBJ1-1; no reliable D call. CDR3 length: 11 amino acids. The germline V and J ends were trimmed by 11 bases and 7 bases, with 14 bases remaining between them. The CDR3 DNA sequence: TGTGCCTGCCTCTCCACCCATGAAGCTTTCTTT. Protein: CACLSTHEAFF.

The chain recombines TRBV6-1 with TRBJ2-1, with 11 bases identical to TRBD2. V shed 5 bases and J 4 bases; nucleotides not matched to a gene: 10. The CDR3 is made up of 17 amino acids. Per the germline V gene, CDR1 is MNHNS and CDR2 is SASEGT. CDR3 residues: CASSRRPGLAAYNEQFF. The CDR3 DNA sequence: TGTGCCAGCAGTAGAAGACCGGGACTAGCGGCATACAATGAGCAGTTCTTC.